This paragraph reports one T cell receptor beta chain. The entry originates in a study of shared clonotypes between healthy human individuals. On ten immunoSEQ deep assay plates, unsorted PBMC DNA was sequenced. Data came from immunoSEQ multiplex PCR; TCRdb stores just in-frame clones and leaves some out. The sample yields under 600,000 clones, about 80% seen once. The sequencing input was PBMCs. The sequence was collected from a middle-aged woman in good health. Some clones in this sample may be carry-over from other donors' samples.

CDR3 coding DNA: TGTGCCAGCAGCCAAGATATAAGTAATGAGCAGTTCTTC. It specifies CASSQDISNEQFF. This rearrangement joins TRBV4-2 to TRBJ2-1; D not resolved. CDR1 and CDR2 (germline): LGHNA, YNFKEQ. The CDR3 covers 13 residues. Trimming removed 0 bases from V and 7 bases from J, with 7 bases in between.